This T cell receptor beta chain originates from a study of OX40 agonist ivuxolimab in advanced cancers. Study-level background: The dose of intravenous ivuxolimab that patients received every 2 weeks ranged from 0.01 to 10 mg/kg. The dose-escalation cohort was about 80% male, with a mean age of 60 years, ranging roughly 23 to 85. People in dose escalation had one of these cancers: hepatocellular carcinoma, melanoma, renal cell or head and neck cancer. Study findings and constraints: The CD4+ and CD8+ T cells in the blood had expanded clonally by week 6 at 0.1 to 3.0 mg/kg.

Trimming removed 10 bases from V and 4 bases from J; junction bases left unmatched: 7. The CDR3 sequence is 14 residues long. The germline V gene encodes CDR1 LNHDA and CDR2 SQIVND (reference sequence). The data were produced by immunoSEQ multiplex PCR, yet TCRdb's version contains in-frame clones alone and is incomplete. Counted here are about 30,000 clones, approximately 89% occurring once; the ten biggest clones make up about 9.4%. As regards this clone: Its antigen is unidentified.

The clonotype was recovered from an adult with an advanced solid tumor such as melanoma, head and neck, liver or kidney cancer. The sequences come from CD4+ or CD8+ T cells sorted from blood, collected in a trial of the OX40 agonist ivuxolimab. This sequence joins TRBV19 and TRBJ2-2; TRBD2 matches at 9 bases. CDR3 nucleotides: TGTGCCACCGCTAGCGGGATAAGCACCGGGGAGCTGTTTTTT. This codes for CATASGISTGELFF.